The T cell receptor (beta chain) under discussion was sequenced for a study of cytomegalovirus exposure and HLA in healthy donors. Study results and caveats: TCR beta sequences reportedly predicted most subjects' HLA-A and HLA-B alleles accurately. There were some V segments, including TRBV6-2 and TRBV6-3, excluded as indistinguishable.

Donors consisted of healthy bone marrow donors. Concerning this clone itself: The antigen remains undetermined.

With V trimmed by 4 bases and J by 6 bases, 10 bases remained unmatched. The germline CDR1 and CDR2 sequences are LNHDA and SQIVND (reference sequence). The CDR3 is made up of 16 amino acids. PCR used 60 Vbeta primers and 13 Jbeta primers. In the authors' methods: Tens of millions of unique TCR beta chains, around 10 million of them shared, were counted by a later analysis. Measured with immunoSEQ multiplex PCR; TCRdb has only the in-frame clones, and not every one. V, J and clone size derive from that table, while D and trimming were established from the DNA sequence. This sample has 110,000 to 150,000 clones, with over 80% found just once.

This receptor was identified in a male donor in good health and CMV-seronegative. Sequenced material: PBMCs. The chain carries TRBV19 and TRBJ1-5; 9 bases map to TRBD1. CDR3 DNA: TGTGCCAGTAGTAGCCAGGGACAGGGTTTAGGTCAGCCCCAGCATTTT. Its protein is CASSSQGQGLGQPQHF.